This TCR beta chain derives from a study of T cells expressing NK-cell markers. Overall study context: HCMV seropositivity marked seven of the eight sequenced donors; one was seronegative.

General observations from the study: Among CD8+ T cells from about six donors, dominant NKG2C+ clonotypes accounted for roughly 1.0-7.0%. Also leading the CD3+CD56-NKG2C+ fraction in a handful of donors were these clonotypes.

Concerning this clonotype: Its antigen is undetermined.

What made the TCR beta cDNA was 5'RACE template switching with UMIs. TCRdb processed the 5' RACE reads again and assigns one entry to each CDR3 protein, with no DNA. The sample's table shows fewer than 400,000 distinct CDR3 sequences. The clonotype comes from a man aged 18-69 years in good health. Sequenced input: blood T cells: a sorted CD56 or NKG2C T cell subset, CD4+ or CD8+ T cells, or bulk PBMC T cells (not recorded which).

CDR3 loop: CASRIEGIHTF. This rearrangement joins TRBV6-6 to TRBJ1-2; with no DNA, the TCRdb D assignment of TRBD1 cannot be verified. This CDR3 spans 11 amino acids. Germline V lookup: CDR1 MNHNY, CDR2 SVGAGI (reference sequence).